One sample yielded the 27 T cell receptor beta chains listed below, sequenced in a study of blood T cell repertoires in COVID-19. This table comes from immunoSEQ multiplex PCR, and its TCRdb copy is limited to in-frame clones, with some not included. Of under 300,000 clones listed, roughly nine tenths were seen once; the top ten hold about 6%. The sample taken for sequencing was PBMCs or T cells enriched from blood (not recorded which). Receptors originate from a woman aged 25-40 years with acute COVID-19.

This clone is a singleton in its sample. This chain uses TRBV7-9 with TRBJ1-1; tentatively, D is TRBD1 (5 bases). CDR1 and CDR2 (germline): SEHNR, FQNEAQ (reference sequence). This CDR3 region has 14 residues. Trimming shortened V by 5 bases and J by 0 bases, and 10 bases separated the two germline ends. The CDR3 DNA reads as TGTGCCAGCAGCCCGACAGAAATGAACACTGAAGCTTTCTTT. Its translation is CASSPTEMNTEAFF.

This chain connects TRBV15 to TRBJ1-5, with D possibly being TRBD1 (5 bases). This CDR3 is 19 amino acids long. Germline assignment: CDR1 LNHNV and CDR2 YYDKDF (reference sequence). V lost 0 bases and J lost 2, with 20 bases in between. The CDR3 region is CATSRDHLLQAWGNQPQHF. The CDR3 DNA follows: TGTGCCACCAGCAGAGATCATCTTTTACAGGCCTGGGGCAATCAGCCCCAGCATTTT.

V is TRBV28 and J is TRBJ1-2, with D perhaps TRBD1 (6 bases). The CDR3 is 14 amino acids. Germline values: CDR1 MDHEN, CDR2 SYDVKM. The ends were cut back, 5 bases at V and 2 bases at J, with 12 bases in the middle. As DNA, the CDR3 is TGTGCCAGCAGTACTGGTGGACAGAACTATGGCTACACCTTC. Translating it yields CASSTGGQNYGYTF.

The CDR3 sequence: CASRWSSRGGSATLDEQFF. The CDR3 nucleotides read TGTGCCAGCAGGTGGAGTTCGCGGGGGGGCTCTGCCACCTTAGATGAGCAGTTCTTC. The chain carries TRBV28 and TRBJ2-1, with 9 bases identical to TRBD2. Germline CDR1 is MDHEN and CDR2 is SYDVKM. Trimming at V came to 6 bases and at J to 8 bases, leaving 23 bases not matched to a gene. The CDR3 loop spans 19 amino acids.

The chain joins TRBV3-1 (or the pseudogene TRBV3-2) to TRBJ2-7, with D perhaps TRBD1 (5 bases). Trimming left V 1 base short and J 2 bases short, with 9 bases between. The germline V gene encodes CDR1 LGHDT and CDR2 YNNKEL (reference sequence). This CDR3 is built from 14 residues. The CDR3 loop is CASSQVPGTYEQYF. The CDR3 DNA sequence: TGTGCCAGCAGCCAAGTACCAGGGACCTACGAGCAGTACTTC.

This rearrangement joins TRBV2 to TRBJ2-7; the D gene is possibly TRBD1 (6 bases). The CDR3 is 12 residues long. Germline V gene lookup returns CDR1 SNHLY and CDR2 FYNNEI. V lost 5 bases to trimming and J lost 2 bases, with 7 bases between them. This CDR3 is CASSNRAYEQYF. CDR3 DNA sequence: TGTGCCAGCAGTAACAGGGCCTACGAGCAGTACTTC.

This clone was recorded once. The chain employs TRBV10-3 and TRBJ2-7; 9 nucleotides align to TRBD2. The CDR3 contains 16 residues. V shed 4 bases, J shed 4 bases, and the junction held 11 bases outside the gene matches. In germline, CDR1 is ENHRY, CDR2 SYGVKD. The CDR3 coding sequence is TGTGCCATCAGTGGGAGGGCTAGCGGGGTGCGGTACGAGCAGTACTTC. This gives the protein CAISGRASGVRYEQYF.

This chain connects TRBV4-3 to TRBJ2-5; a possible D gene is TRBD2 (6 bases). CDR1 is LGHNA and CDR2 is YSLEER in the germline V gene. The length of the CDR3 is 15 residues. Trimming left V 0 bases short and J 2 bases short, with 10 bases between. The CDR3 nucleotides read TGCGCCAGCAGCCAAGACCTAGCGATACAAGAGACCCAGTACTTC. Translated: CASSQDLAIQETQYF.

J is TRBJ2-7 and V is TRBV19; 8 bases match TRBD1. Per germline, CDR1 LNHDA and CDR2 SQIVND (reference sequence). Trimming at V came to 8 bases and at J to 2 bases, leaving 14 bases not matched to a gene. CDR3 length equals 16 residues. In nucleotides, the CDR3 is TGTGCCAGTTCACAGGGGGTTAATCATCTCACCTACGAGCAGTACTTC. Translation: CASSQGVNHLTYEQYF.

This sequence joins TRBV7-8 and TRBJ1-4; D unresolved. The CDR3 contains 14 residues. Germline V lookup: CDR1 SGHVS, CDR2 FQNEAQ. Trimming removed 1 base from V and 4 bases from J, with 7 bases in between. The CDR3 region is CASSLGDNNEKLFF. The CDR3 DNA reads as TGTGCCAGCAGCTTAGGTGACAATAATGAAAAACTGTTTTTT.

This chain links TRBV10-3 with TRBJ1-3; TRBD1 might be the D (5 bases). The CDR3 length is 15 residues. V was trimmed by 9 bases and J by 0 bases, leaving 15 bases between them. CDR1 is ENHRY and CDR2 is SYGVKD in the germline V gene. The CDR3 is CAIQASGGSGNTIYF. The CDR3 DNA reads as TGTGCCATTCAGGCCTCGGGGGGCTCTGGAAACACCATATATTTT.

V usage is TRBV28 and J usage is TRBJ1-5; D unclear. This CDR3 is built from 16 residues. V gave up 3 bases and J gave up 0 bases, with 12 bases separating them. The V gene's germline CDR1 is MDHEN and CDR2 SYDVKM. CDR3 sequence: CASSFGRRNSNQPQHF. The CDR3 DNA follows: TGTGCCAGCAGTTTTGGGAGACGGAATAGCAATCAGCCCCAGCATTTT.

The chain recombines TRBV24-1 with TRBJ2-2; the match to TRBD1 covers 7 bases. The length of the CDR3 is 14 residues. The V gene's germline CDR1 is KGHDR and CDR2 SFDVKD. V was clipped by 10 bases and J by 0 bases; unmatched bases: 4. The CDR3 loop is CATQTGTNTGELFF. CDR3 nucleotides: TGTGCCACACAGACAGGGACGAACACCGGGGAGCTGTTTTTT.

V and J are TRBV5-6 and TRBJ2-1; the match to TRBD2 covers 10 bases. The CDR3 extends over 18 amino acids. The germline V gene encodes CDR1 SGHDT and CDR2 YYEEEE. The trim removed 4 bases at V and 5 bases at J, leaving 15 bases unmatched. CDR3 DNA: TGTGCCAGCAGCCTGGATTGGGAACTAGCGGGGAGAAACAATGAGCAGTTCTTC. This sequence encodes CASSLDWELAGRNNEQFF.

The rearrangement uses TRBV5-6 and TRBJ1-6, with TRBD1 matching 7 bases. V lost 0 bases to trimming and J lost 3 bases; unmatched junction nucleotides: 0. Germline V gene lookup returns CDR1 SGHDT and CDR2 YYEEEE. The CDR3 is 15 amino acids. The CDR3 reads CASSLDRGYNSPLHF. The CDR3 DNA reads TGTGCCAGCAGCTTGGACAGGGGCTATAATTCACCCCTCCACTTT.

V is TRBV4-1 and J is TRBJ1-4; D may be TRBD1 (6 bases). Trimming took 3 bases from V and 5 from J, leaving 16 bases between them. This CDR3 region has 16 residues. Germline loops: CDR1 MGHRA, CDR2 YSYEKL. DNA for the CDR3: TGCGCCAGCAGCCAGCCGTTTCCAGGGGCAAATGAAAAACTGTTTTTT. Protein sequence: CASSQPFPGANEKLFF.

The chain uses TRBV7-8 and TRBJ2-7; TRBD1 matches at 8 bases. After removal of 5 bases from V and 3 bases from J, the junction contained 12 bases not matched to a gene. The CDR3 is 16 residues long. Germline loops: CDR1 SGHVS, CDR2 FQNEAQ. The CDR3 coding sequence is TGTGCCAGCAGCAAACCTCCGGGACAGGAACACTACGAGCAGTACTTC. The encoded protein is CASSKPPGQEHYEQYF. Drawing the rest from reference TRBV7-8 and TRBJ2-7, the complete variable domain is GAGVSQSPRYKVAKRGQDVALRCDPISGHVSLFWYQQALGQGPEFLTYFQNEAQLDKSGLPSDRFFAERPEGSVSTLKIQRTQQEDSAVYLCASSKPPGQEHYEQYFGPGTRLTVT.

This clone was observed a single time. The rearrangement joins TRBV28 to TRBJ1-4; 8 bases align to TRBD1. V dropped 6 bases and J dropped 8; count of bases not matched to a gene: 20. This CDR3 has 18 amino acids. The V gene's germline CDR1 is MDHEN and CDR2 SYDVKM. The CDR3 loop reads CASRKTGVQGLGQEKLFF. In DNA form, the CDR3 reads TGTGCCAGCAGGAAGACAGGGGTGCAGGGGTTAGGTCAGGAAAAACTGTTTTTT.

The V call is TRBV12-3 or TRBV12-4, the J call TRBJ1-4, with 7 bases that match TRBD1. With 6 bases clipped from V and 11 bases from J, the junction kept 3 bases outside the gene matches. The CDR3 is made up of 11 amino acids. The CDR3 nucleotides read TGTGCCAGCAGAGGGGGCGGGAAACTGTTTTTT. Translating gives CASRGGGKLFF.

V gene TRBV7-3 combines with J gene TRBJ2-4; 7 positions match TRBD1. Unmatched junction bases numbered 6, after V lost 4 bases and J lost 6 bases. This CDR3 is built from 14 residues. CDR1 and CDR2 from the germline V gene are SGHTA and FQGTGA. The CDR3 DNA reads as TGTGCCAGCAGCTCCGGCCGGGACAGAAACATTCAGTACTTC. Protein product: CASSSGRDRNIQYF.

This clone showed up just once. V is TRBV11-2 and J is TRBJ1-2, with 7 bases that match TRBD1. The CDR3 has 17 amino acids. CDR1 is SGHAT and CDR2 is FQNNGV in the germline V gene. V lost 0 bases, J lost 0 bases, and 7 bases stayed unmatched. In nucleotides, the CDR3 is TGTGCCAGCAGCTTAGATCGTTGGGACAGCACTAACTATGGCTACACCTTC. As protein: CASSLDRWDSTNYGYTF.

For the CDR3, the DNA is TGTGCCAGCAGCCCCCAGAACAATGAGCAGTTCTTC. Residues: CASSPQNNEQFF. The chain recombines TRBV21-1 with TRBJ2-1; TRBD1 is the table's D call, not checked against the DNA. TRBV21-1 is classified as a pseudogene. This CDR3 comprises 12 residues.

The chain is built from TRBV7-2 and TRBJ1-2, with D perhaps matching TRBD1 (6 bases). V lost 2 bases and J lost 2, with 9 bases in between. Germline CDR1 and CDR2: SGHTA and FQGNSA. The CDR3 spans 14 residues. CDR3 region: CASSLRDINYGYTF. In DNA form, the CDR3 reads TGTGCCAGCAGCTTACGGGACATCAACTATGGCTACACCTTC. The variable domain in full, with the rest retrieved from reference TRBV7-2 and TRBJ1-2, is GAGVSQSPSNKVTEKGKDVELRCDPISGHTALYWYRQSLGQGLEFLIYFQGNSAPDKSGLPSDRFSAERTGGSVSTLTIQRTQQEDSAVYLCASSLRDINYGYTFGSGTRLTVV.

CDR3 loop: CASSISGFGTGLFF. As DNA, the CDR3 is TGTGCCAGTAGTATCAGTGGTTTCGGGACAGGGTTGTTCTTC. The J gene is TRBJ2-1, the V gene TRBV19; TRBD1 agrees at 9 bases. Germline CDR1 is LNHDA and CDR2 is SQIVND (reference sequence). The trim removed 3 bases at V and 15 bases at J, leaving 12 bases unmatched. The CDR3 has 14 residues. The complete variable domain, with remaining parts taken from reference TRBV19 and TRBJ2-1, reads DGGITQSPKYLFRKEGQNVTLSCEQNLNHDAMYWYRQDPGQGLRLIYYSQIVNDFQKGDIAEGYSVSREKKESFPLTVTSAQKNPTAFYLCASSISGFGTGLFFGPGTRLTVL.

The chain combines TRBV7-6 with TRBJ2-5, with TRBD1 matching 10 bases. J gave up 1 base and V 5 bases, and 4 bases lay outside the gene matches. There are 15 residues in the CDR3. In germline, CDR1 is SGHVS, CDR2 FNYEAQ. CDR3 in amino acids: CASSPRTGGQETQYF. The DNA for the CDR3 is TGTGCCAGCAGCCCCCGGACAGGGGGCCAAGAGACCCAGTACTTC.

J is TRBJ1-1 and V is TRBV7-3, with TRBD1 as a possible D gene (6 bases). Trimming removed 6 bases from V and 4 bases from J, with 18 bases in between. The CDR3 length is 15 residues. Per germline, CDR1 SGHTA and CDR2 FQGTGA. The DNA for the CDR3 is TGTGCCAGCAGACCAGGACACACAGGGTTCACTGAAGCTTTCTTT. Its protein product is CASRPGHTGFTEAFF.

This chain connects TRBV6-5 to TRBJ2-7; TRBD2 aligns across 8 bases. The CDR3 loop spans 15 amino acids. CDR1 MNHEY and CDR2 SVGAGI come from the germline V gene. Trimming took 6 bases from V and 4 from J; bases not matched to a gene: 11. CDR3 coding DNA: TGTGCCAGCAGCCCCGGGGGGGAGTGGGATTACGAGCAGTACTTC. Its protein is CASSPGGEWDYEQYF.